This TCR beta chain was profiled in a study of shared clonotypes between healthy human individuals. Trimming stripped 5 bases from V and 4 bases from J, with 5 bases between. This CDR3 is built from 11 residues. Germline-derived CDR1 and CDR2 are SNHLY and FYNNEI. In the original processing: Junction-only sequences without quality scores came from ImmunoSEQ, so filtering differed. The table came from immunoSEQ multiplex PCR; TCRdb's copy has only in-frame clones and leaves some out. D and trimming were read from the DNA, whereas the V and J calls and clone size are those reported in that table. The sample includes approximately 500,000 clones, about 79% seen only once; the top ten take around 12%.

Sample: PBMCs. This clonotype was obtained from a woman aged 40 to 50 in good health. Some clones in this sample may be carry-over from other donors' samples. V gene TRBV2 combines with J gene TRBJ1-2; D is unclear. CDR3 in amino acids: CASSLVYGYTF. The CDR3 DNA reads as TGTGCCAGCAGTCTCGTCTATGGCTACACCTTC.